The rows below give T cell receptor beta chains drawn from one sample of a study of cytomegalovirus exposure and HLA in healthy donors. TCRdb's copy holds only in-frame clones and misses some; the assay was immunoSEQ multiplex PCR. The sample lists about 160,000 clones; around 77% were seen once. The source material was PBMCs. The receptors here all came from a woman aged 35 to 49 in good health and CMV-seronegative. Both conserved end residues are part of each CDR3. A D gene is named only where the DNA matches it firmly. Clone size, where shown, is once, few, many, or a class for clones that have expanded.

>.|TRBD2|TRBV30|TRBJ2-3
CAWSVSGNTDTQYF
TGTGCCTGGAGTGTAAGCGGGAACACAGATACGCAGTATTTT
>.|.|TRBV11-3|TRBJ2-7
CASSLVHTGEQYF
TGTGCCAGCAGCTTAGTTCACACGGGGGAGCAGTACTTC
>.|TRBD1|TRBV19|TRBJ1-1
CASSLRTGLDMNTEAFF
TGTGCCAGTAGTTTACGGACAGGCCTTGACATGAACACTGAAGCTTTCTTT
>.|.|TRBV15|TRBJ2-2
CATSRDGWTPTGELFF
TGTGCCACCAGCAGAGATGGTTGGACTCCCACCGGGGAGCTGTTTTTT
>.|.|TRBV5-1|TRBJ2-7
CASSPGTLAYEQYF
TGCGCCAGCAGCCCGGGGACACTAGCCTACGAGCAGTACTTC
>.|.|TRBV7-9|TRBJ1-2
CASSPQGGVYGYTF
TGTGCCAGCAGCCCCCAGGGAGGGGTCTACGGCTACACCTTC
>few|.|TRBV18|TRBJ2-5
CASSPPGRPQETQYF
TGTGCCAGCTCACCACCGGGCAGACCTCAAGAGACCCAGTACTTC
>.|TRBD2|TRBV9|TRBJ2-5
CASSVAAGAGGAQETQYF
TGTGCCAGCAGCGTGGCAGCGGGAGCAGGAGGGGCCCAAGAGACCCAGTACTTC
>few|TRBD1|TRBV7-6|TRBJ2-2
CASSLTQGAGTGELFF
TGTGCCAGCAGCTTGACCCAGGGGGCAGGAACCGGGGAGCTGTTTTTT
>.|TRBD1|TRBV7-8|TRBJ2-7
CASSSDRGLYEQYF
TGTGCCAGCAGCTCCGACAGGGGGCTGTACGAGCAGTACTTC
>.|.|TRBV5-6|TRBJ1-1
CASSLGLADGMNTEAFF
TGTGCCAGCAGCTTGGGATTGGCAGACGGGATGAACACTGAAGCTTTCTTT
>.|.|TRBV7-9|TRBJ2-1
CASSATSVTRGEQFF
TGTGCCAGCAGCGCGACTAGTGTCACGCGTGGTGAGCAGTTCTTC
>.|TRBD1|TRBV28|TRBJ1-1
CASSSTGGTEAFF
TGTGCCAGCAGTTCGACAGGGGGCACTGAAGCTTTCTTT
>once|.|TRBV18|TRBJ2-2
CASSQTRSGELFF
TGTGCCAGCTCGCAGACTAGATCCGGGGAGCTGTTTTTT
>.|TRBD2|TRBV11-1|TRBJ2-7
CASSFGAGGYEQYF
TGTGCCAGCAGCTTTGGAGCGGGAGGCTACGAGCAGTACTTC
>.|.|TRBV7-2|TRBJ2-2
CASSLTVNTGELFF
TGTGCCAGCAGCTTAACAGTTAACACCGGGGAGCTGTTTTTT
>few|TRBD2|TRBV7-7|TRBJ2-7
CASSLSRLAGAPVGEQYF
TGTGCTAGCAGCTTATCGAGACTAGCGGGGGCCCCTGTTGGGGAGCAGTACTTC
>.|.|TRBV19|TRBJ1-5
CASSISVRAGNQPQHF
TGTGCCAGTAGTATATCGGTGCGGGCGGGCAATCAGCCCCAGCATTTT
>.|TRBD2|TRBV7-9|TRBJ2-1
CASSPMLGGSGSKYNEQFF
TGTGCCAGCAGCCCCATGTTAGGTGGTAGCGGGAGCAAGTACAATGAGCAGTTCTTC
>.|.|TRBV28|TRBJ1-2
CASSLNPAYPYGYTF
TGTGCCAGCAGTTTGAATCCCGCGTATCCCTATGGCTACACCTTC
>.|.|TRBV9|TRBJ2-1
CASSADGTPSYNEQFF
TGTGCCAGCAGCGCTGACGGGACTCCCTCCTACAATGAGCAGTTCTTC
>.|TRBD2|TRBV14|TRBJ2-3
CASSQDWTSESTDTQYF
TGTGCCAGCAGCCAAGATTGGACTAGCGAAAGCACAGATACGCAGTATTTT
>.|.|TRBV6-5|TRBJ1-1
CASSKTGSMNTEAFF
TGTGCCAGCAGTAAAACGGGGTCTATGAACACTGAAGCTTTCTTT
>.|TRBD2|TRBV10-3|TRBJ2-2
CAIRPSGRITGELFF
TGTGCCATCAGACCTAGCGGGAGAATAACCGGGGAGCTGTTTTTT
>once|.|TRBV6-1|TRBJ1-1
CASNRVHTEAFF
TGTGCCAGCAACAGGGTACACACTGAAGCTTTCTTT
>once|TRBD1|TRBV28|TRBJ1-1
CASSLSSQGATTEAFF
TGTGCCAGCAGTTTAAGCTCTCAGGGGGCGACCACTGAAGCTTTCTTT
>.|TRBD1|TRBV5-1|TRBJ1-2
CASPPMTGAEGYTF
TGCGCCAGCCCGCCCATGACAGGGGCGGAGGGCTACACCTTC
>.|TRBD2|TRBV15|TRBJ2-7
CATSPRLSGRNYEQYF
TGTGCCACCAGCCCCAGGCTCAGCGGGAGAAACTACGAGCAGTACTTC
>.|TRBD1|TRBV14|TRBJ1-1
CASSQNRGKAEAFF
TGTGCCAGCAGTCAAAACAGGGGGAAGGCTGAAGCTTTCTTT
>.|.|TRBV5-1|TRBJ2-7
CASSRSYEQYF
TGCGCCAGCAGCCGCTCCTACGAGCAGTACTTC
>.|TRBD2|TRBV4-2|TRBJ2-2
CASSQIAGGLTGELFF
TGTGCCAGCAGCCAGATAGCGGGAGGGCTAACCGGGGAGCTGTTTTTT
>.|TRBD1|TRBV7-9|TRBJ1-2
CASSLGLTGTETFYGYTF
TGTGCCAGCAGCTTAGGCCTAACCGGGACAGAGACCTTCTATGGCTACACCTTC
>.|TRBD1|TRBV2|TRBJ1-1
CASTYRGGDTEAFF
TGTGCCAGCACGTACAGGGGGGGGGACACTGAAGCTTTCTTT